The 7 T cell receptor beta chains below come from one sample, sequenced in a study of blood T cell repertoires in COVID-19. Sequencing used immunoSEQ multiplex PCR; TCRdb keeps in-frame clones, though not all of them. The repertoire holds over 200,000 clones, with about 90% as singletons. Sequencing used PBMCs or T cells enriched from blood (not recorded which). Receptors were obtained from a man aged 25-45 years who had recovered from COVID-19.

This chain joins TRBV20-1 and TRBJ2-1; maybe TRBD1 (6 bases). Germline V gene sequence: CDR1 DFQATT, CDR2 SNEGSKA (reference sequence). The CDR3 runs to 10 residues. V gave up 6 bases and J gave up 12 bases, with 12 bases separating them. The chain's CDR3 is CSARTVGQFF. The CDR3 DNA reads as TGCAGTGCCAGGACAGTCGGGCAGTTCTTC.

This clone appeared a few times. The chain joins TRBV5-1 to TRBJ2-3; TRBD2 aligns across 8 bases. Germline values: CDR1 SGHRS, CDR2 YFSETQ. J lost 6 bases, V lost 6 bases, and 24 bases had no gene match. The CDR3 consists of 19 residues. The CDR3 nucleotides are TGCGCCAGCACCCCGCCCTATTCACTAGCGGAAAATTTACGGGATACGCAGTATTTT. It specifies CASTPPYSLAENLRDTQYF.

This chain connects TRBV13 to TRBJ2-7; D gene ambiguous. Trimming removed 0 bases at V and 0 bases at J, with 6 bases between. Germline V CDR1 and CDR2: PRHDT, FYEKMQ (reference sequence). This CDR3 comprises 14 residues. The CDR3 here is CASSLGPLSYEQYF. The CDR3 nucleotides are TGTGCCAGCAGCTTAGGTCCCCTCTCCTACGAGCAGTACTTC.

The rearrangement joins TRBV5-1 to TRBJ1-1; 8 nucleotides align to TRBD1. The V and J ends lost 4 bases and 5 bases, in that order; junction bases with no gene match: 10. Germline V lookup: CDR1 SGHRS, CDR2 YFSETQ. CDR3 length: 15 residues. The DNA for the CDR3 is TGCGCCAGCAGCAACGAAATGACAGGGGTTACTGAAGCTTTCTTT. It is translated as CASSNEMTGVTEAFF.

A note on this clone: Other DNA variants within this sample encode the same CDR3. This chain links TRBV9 with TRBJ2-5; D gene uncertain. This CDR3 contains 13 residues. V was trimmed by 0 bases and J by 2 bases, leaving 5 bases between them. From germline, CDR1 is SGDLS and CDR2 YYNGEE. CDR3 bases: TGTGCCAGCAGCGTAGGGCTTCAAGAGACCCAGTACTTC. It encodes CASSVGLQETQYF.

The V gene is TRBV29-1, the J gene TRBJ1-1; TRBD1 aligns across 7 bases. Germline loops: CDR1 SQVTM, CDR2 ANQGSEA. The CDR3 spans 14 residues. After removal of 2 bases from V and 1 base from J, the junction contained 4 bases not matched to a gene. The CDR3 loop is CSVEISGGNTEAFF. CDR3 DNA sequence: TGCAGCGTTGAAATATCAGGGGGGAACACTGAAGCTTTCTTT. Complete variable domain (other parts from reference TRBV29-1 and TRBJ1-1): SAVISQKPSRDICQRGTSLTIQCQVDSQVTMMFWYRQQPGQSLTLIATANQGSEATYESGFVIDKFPISRPNLTFSTLTVSNMSPEDSSIYLCSVEISGGNTEAFFGQGTRLTVV.

The gene calls are TRBV18 and TRBJ1-4, with D uncertain. The CDR3 totals 20 residues. V gave up 4 bases and J gave up 3 bases, with 27 bases separating them. Germline values: CDR1 KGHSH, CDR2 LQKENI. As DNA, the CDR3 is TGTGCCAGCTCACGAGCACCCACCCCCGAACTCGACAAGGCTAATGAAAAACTGTTTTTT. It yields the protein CASSRAPTPELDKANEKLFF.